This T cell receptor (beta chain) was retrieved from a study of glioma-infiltrating T cells after dendritic cell vaccination. CDR3 length equals 14 residues. Trimming cost V 3 bases and J 5 bases; bases outside gene matches: 6. Germline CDR1 and CDR2: MNHNS and SASEGT. Only patients with spare fresh-frozen tumor and over two years of follow-up were included. PBMC were collected before vaccination, two weeks after the third vaccination, and at progression. General observations from the study: Higher TCR clonality did not directly relate to longer survival.

This clone was picked up one time. Its antigen is as yet unknown. Data came from immunoSEQ multiplex PCR; TCRdb stores just in-frame clones and leaves some out. The repertoire has tens of thousands of clones, roughly 90% of them found once; the top ten carry roughly 3.2%. The TCR sequence derives from a human donor with glioblastoma. The chain couples TRBV6-1 to TRBJ1-1; the match to TRBD1 covers 7 bases. The sample was blood, taken before dendritic cell vaccination. The CDR3: CASSDVTGLTEAFF. In nucleotides, the CDR3 is TGTGCCAGCAGTGATGTGACAGGGTTGACTGAAGCTTTCTTT.